This T cell receptor (beta chain) came from a study of blood T cell repertoires in COVID-19. V was pared by 0 bases and J by 5 bases, with 14 bases between. The germline CDR1 and CDR2 sequences are SGDLS and YYNGEE. CDR3 size: 16 residues. In the source study's methods: Estimation of nucleated cell counts relied on the amplification of reference gene primers. This table comes from immunoSEQ multiplex PCR, and its TCRdb copy is limited to in-frame clones, with some not included. D and trimming were read from the DNA, whereas the V and J calls and clone size are those reported in that table. The sample lists 200,000 or so clones, more than 75% occurring once.

This chain connects TRBV9 to TRBJ1-4; perhaps TRBD1 as D (5 bases). The sample comprised peripheral blood. This TCR derives from a man between 40 and 49 years old with active or convalescent COVID-19. CDR3: CASSVAGGTGNEKLFF. CDR3 bases: TGTGCCAGCAGCGTAGCTGGGGGGACGGGCAATGAAAAACTGTTTTTT.